This TCR beta chain originates from a study of blood T cell repertoires in COVID-19. Study-level background: Specimens from acute and convalescent COVID-19 originated in the United States, Italy and Spain.

Original analysis: Reference gene primer amplification gave nucleated cell count estimates. Profiled with immunoSEQ multiplex PCR; TCRdb holds only in-frame clones, not every one. The DNA gave D and trimming, while V, J and clone size come from that table. This sample has under 95,000 clones, with under 85% found just once. The specimen sequenced was peripheral blood. The sequence came from an older woman with acute or convalescent COVID-19.

In nucleotides, the CDR3 is TGTGCCAGCAGCAAGCCCAGGGCGCAAACTAATGAAAAACTGTTTTTT. It specifies CASSKPRAQTNEKLFF. This chain links TRBV11-3 with TRBJ1-4; perhaps TRBD1 as D (5 bases). This CDR3 is built from 16 residues. The V end was cut by 5 bases, the J end by 1 base, with 14 bases between. Germline CDR1 reads SGHNT; CDR2 reads YENEEA.